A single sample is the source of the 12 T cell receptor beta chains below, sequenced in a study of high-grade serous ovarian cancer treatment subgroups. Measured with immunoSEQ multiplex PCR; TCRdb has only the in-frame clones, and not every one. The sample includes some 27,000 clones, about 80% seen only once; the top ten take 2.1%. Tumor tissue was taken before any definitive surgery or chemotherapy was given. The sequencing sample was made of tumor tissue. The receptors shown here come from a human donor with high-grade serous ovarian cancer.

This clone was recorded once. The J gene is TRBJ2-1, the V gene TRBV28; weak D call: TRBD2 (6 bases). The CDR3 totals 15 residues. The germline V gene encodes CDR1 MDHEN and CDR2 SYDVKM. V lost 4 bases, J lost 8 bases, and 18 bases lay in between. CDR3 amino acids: CASSSVTRNSDEQFF. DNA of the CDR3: TGTGCCAGCAGTTCCGTGACTAGAAACAGTGATGAGCAGTTCTTC.

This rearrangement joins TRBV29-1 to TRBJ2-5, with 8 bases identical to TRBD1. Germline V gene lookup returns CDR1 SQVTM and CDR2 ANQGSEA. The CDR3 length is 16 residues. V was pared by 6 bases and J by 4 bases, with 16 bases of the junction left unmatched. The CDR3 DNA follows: TGCAGCGTCCCCGTTCCCGCAGGGGGCGCAGGAGAGACCCAGTACTTC. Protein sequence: CSVPVPAGGAGETQYF.

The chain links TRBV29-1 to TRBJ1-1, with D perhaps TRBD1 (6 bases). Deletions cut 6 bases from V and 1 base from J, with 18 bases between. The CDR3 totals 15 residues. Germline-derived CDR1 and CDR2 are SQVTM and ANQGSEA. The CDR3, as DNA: TGCAGCGTAAAGAGCGGGGGCCCGGGGAACACTGAAGCTTTCTTT. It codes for CSVKSGGPGNTEAFF. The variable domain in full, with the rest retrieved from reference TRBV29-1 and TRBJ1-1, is SAVISQKPSRDICQRGTSLTIQCQVDSQVTMMFWYRQQPGQSLTLIATANQGSEATYESGFVIDKFPISRPNLTFSTLTVSNMSPEDSSIYLCSVKSGGPGNTEAFFGQGTRLTVV.

The CDR3 spells CASSDLGQTYEQYF. The CDR3, as DNA: TGTGCCAGCAGTGACCTAGGACAGACCTACGAGCAGTACTTC. This chain connects TRBV6-1 to TRBJ2-5, with D tentatively TRBD1 (6 bases). The DNA end lines up better with TRBJ2-7; the J call may be wrong. CDR1 is MNHNS and CDR2 is SASEGT in the germline V gene. CDR3 size: 14 residues.

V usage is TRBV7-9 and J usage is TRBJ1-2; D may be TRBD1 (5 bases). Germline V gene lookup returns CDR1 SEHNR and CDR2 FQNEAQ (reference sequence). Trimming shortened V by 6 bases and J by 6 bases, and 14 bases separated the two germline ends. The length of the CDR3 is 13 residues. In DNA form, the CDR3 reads TGTGCCAGCAGTATCGGGGCCGTGGATGGCTACACCTTC. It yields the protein CASSIGAVDGYTF.

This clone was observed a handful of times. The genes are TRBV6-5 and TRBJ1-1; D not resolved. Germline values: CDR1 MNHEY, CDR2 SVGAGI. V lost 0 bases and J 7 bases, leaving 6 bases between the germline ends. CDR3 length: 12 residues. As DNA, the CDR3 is TGTGCCAGCAGTTACTCACCAGGTGAAGCTTTCTTT. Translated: CASSYSPGEAFF.

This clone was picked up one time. The CDR3 spells CASGRAGGSGEQFF. As DNA, the CDR3 is TGCGCCAGCGGGCGAGCGGGAGGGAGCGGTGAGCAGTTCTTC. The gene calls are TRBV5-1 and TRBJ2-1, with TRBD2 identical over 10 bases. J gave up 9 bases and V 7 bases, and 10 bases lay outside the gene matches. Per germline, CDR1 SGHRS and CDR2 YFSETQ. The CDR3 loop spans 14 amino acids. The full variable domain, completed using reference TRBV5-1 and TRBJ2-1, is KAGVTQTPRYLIKTRGQQVTLSCSPISGHRSVSWYQQTPGQGLQFLFEYFSETQRNKGNFPGRFSGRQFSNSRSEMNVSTLELGDSALYLCASGRAGGSGEQFFGPGTRLTVL.

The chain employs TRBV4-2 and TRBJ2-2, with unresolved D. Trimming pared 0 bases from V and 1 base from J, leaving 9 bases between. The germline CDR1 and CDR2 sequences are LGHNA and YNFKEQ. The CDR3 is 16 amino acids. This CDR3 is CASSQDSPQNTGELFF. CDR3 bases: TGTGCCAGCAGCCAAGATAGTCCACAGAACACCGGGGAGCTGTTTTTT.

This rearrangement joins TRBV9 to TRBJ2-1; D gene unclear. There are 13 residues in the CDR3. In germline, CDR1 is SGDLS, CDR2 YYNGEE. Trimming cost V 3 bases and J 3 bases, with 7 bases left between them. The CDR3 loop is CASSGASYNEQFF. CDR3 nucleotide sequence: TGTGCCAGCAGCGGAGCGAGCTACAATGAGCAGTTCTTC.

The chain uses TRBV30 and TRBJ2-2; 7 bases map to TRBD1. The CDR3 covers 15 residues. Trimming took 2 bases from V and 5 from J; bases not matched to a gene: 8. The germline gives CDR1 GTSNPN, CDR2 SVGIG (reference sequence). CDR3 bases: TGTGCCTGGAGTCTAACGGACAGGCGAACCGGGGAGCTGTTTTTT. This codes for CAWSLTDRRTGELFF.

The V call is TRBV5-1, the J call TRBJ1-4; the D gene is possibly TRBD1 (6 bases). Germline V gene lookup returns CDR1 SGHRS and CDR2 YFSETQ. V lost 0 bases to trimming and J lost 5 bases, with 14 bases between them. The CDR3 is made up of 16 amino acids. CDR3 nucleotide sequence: TGCGCCAGCAGCTTGGACGGGACCAGGGGAAATGAAAAACTGTTTTTT. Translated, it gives CASSLDGTRGNEKLFF. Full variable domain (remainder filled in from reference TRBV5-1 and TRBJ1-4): KAGVTQTPRYLIKTRGQQVTLSCSPISGHRSVSWYQQTPGQGLQFLFEYFSETQRNKGNFPGRFSGRQFSNSRSEMNVSTLELGDSALYLCASSLDGTRGNEKLFFGSGTQLSVL.

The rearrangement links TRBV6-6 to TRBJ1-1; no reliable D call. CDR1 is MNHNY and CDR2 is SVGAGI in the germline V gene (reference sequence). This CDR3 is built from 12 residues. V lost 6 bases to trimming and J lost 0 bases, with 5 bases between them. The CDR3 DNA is TGTGCCAGCAGGCGGTTGAACACTGAAGCTTTCTTT. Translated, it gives CASRRLNTEAFF.